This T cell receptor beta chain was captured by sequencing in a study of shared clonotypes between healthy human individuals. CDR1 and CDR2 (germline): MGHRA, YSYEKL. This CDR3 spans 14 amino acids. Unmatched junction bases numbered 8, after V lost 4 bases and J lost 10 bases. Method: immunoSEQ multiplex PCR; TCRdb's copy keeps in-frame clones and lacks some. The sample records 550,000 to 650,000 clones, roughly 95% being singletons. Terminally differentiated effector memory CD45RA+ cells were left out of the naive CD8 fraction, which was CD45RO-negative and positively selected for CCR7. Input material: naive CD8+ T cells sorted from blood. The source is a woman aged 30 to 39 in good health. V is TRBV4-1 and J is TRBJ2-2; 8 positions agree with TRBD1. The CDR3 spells CASSRGQGSTELFF. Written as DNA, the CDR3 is TGCGCCAGCAGCCGAGGACAGGGATCAACGGAGCTGTTTTTT.